This T cell receptor beta chain was profiled in a study of OX40 agonist ivuxolimab in advanced cancers. Germline V lookup: CDR1 MNHNS, CDR2 SASEGT. This CDR3 region has 15 residues. With 1 base removed from V and 4 bases from J, the gap between germline ends came to 13 bases. Only in-frame clones appear in the TCRdb table, and some are missing; sequencing was by immunoSEQ multiplex PCR. The table shows around 79,000 clones, with about nine tenths occurring only once. This receptor was obtained from an adult with an advanced solid tumor such as melanoma, head and neck, liver or kidney cancer. This sample comprised CD4+ or CD8+ T cells sorted from blood, obtained in a trial of the OX40 agonist ivuxolimab. The genes are TRBV6-1 and TRBJ2-5; possible D gene TRBD2, 6 bases. CDR3 residues: CASSEVVAGRETQYF. CDR3 DNA: TGTGCCAGCAGTGAAGTGGTGGCCGGGAGAGAGACCCAGTACTTC.